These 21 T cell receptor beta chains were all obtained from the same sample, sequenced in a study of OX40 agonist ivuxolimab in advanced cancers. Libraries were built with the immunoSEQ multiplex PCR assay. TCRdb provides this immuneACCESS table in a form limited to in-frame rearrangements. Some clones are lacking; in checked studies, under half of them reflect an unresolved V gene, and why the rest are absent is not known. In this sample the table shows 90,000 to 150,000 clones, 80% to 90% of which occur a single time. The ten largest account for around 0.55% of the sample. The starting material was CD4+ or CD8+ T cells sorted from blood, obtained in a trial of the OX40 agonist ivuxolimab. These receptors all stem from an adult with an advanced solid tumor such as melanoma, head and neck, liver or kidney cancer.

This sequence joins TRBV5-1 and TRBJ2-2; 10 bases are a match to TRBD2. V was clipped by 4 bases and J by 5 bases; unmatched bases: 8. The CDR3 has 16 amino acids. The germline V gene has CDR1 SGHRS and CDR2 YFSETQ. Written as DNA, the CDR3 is TGCGCCAGCAGCCGGGCGGCTAGCGGGGGAACCGGGGAGCTGTTTTTT. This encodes CASSRAASGGTGELFF. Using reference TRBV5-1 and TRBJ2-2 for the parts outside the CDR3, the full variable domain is KAGVTQTPRYLIKTRGQQVTLSCSPISGHRSVSWYQQTPGQGLQFLFEYFSETQRNKGNFPGRFSGRQFSNSRSEMNVSTLELGDSALYLCASSRAASGGTGELFFGEGSRLTVL.

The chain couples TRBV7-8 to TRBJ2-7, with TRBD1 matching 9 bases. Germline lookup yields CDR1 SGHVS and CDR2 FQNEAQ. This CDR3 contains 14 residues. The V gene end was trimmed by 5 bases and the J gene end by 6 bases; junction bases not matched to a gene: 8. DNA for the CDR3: TGTGCCAGCAGCGCCCGGGACAGGGTTGTCGAGCAGTACTTC. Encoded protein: CASSARDRVVEQYF.

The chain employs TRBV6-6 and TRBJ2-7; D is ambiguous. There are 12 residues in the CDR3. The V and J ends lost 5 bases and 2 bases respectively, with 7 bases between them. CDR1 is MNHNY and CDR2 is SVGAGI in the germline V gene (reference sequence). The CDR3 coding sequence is TGTGCCAGCAGTCACGAGACCTACGAGCAGTACTTC. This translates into CASSHETYEQYF.

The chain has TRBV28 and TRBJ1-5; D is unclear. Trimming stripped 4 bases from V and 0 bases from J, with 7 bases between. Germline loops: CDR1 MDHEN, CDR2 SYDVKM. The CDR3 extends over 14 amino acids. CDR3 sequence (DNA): TGTGCCAGCAGTTCTCTGTATAGCAATCAGCCCCAGCATTTT. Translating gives CASSSLYSNQPQHF.

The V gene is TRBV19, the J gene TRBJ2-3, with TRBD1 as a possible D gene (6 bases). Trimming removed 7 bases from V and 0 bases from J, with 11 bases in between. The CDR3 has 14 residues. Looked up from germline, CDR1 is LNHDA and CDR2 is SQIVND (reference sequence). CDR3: CASIAGQSTDTQYF. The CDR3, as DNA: TGTGCCAGTATCGCTGGACAGAGCACAGATACGCAGTATTTT.

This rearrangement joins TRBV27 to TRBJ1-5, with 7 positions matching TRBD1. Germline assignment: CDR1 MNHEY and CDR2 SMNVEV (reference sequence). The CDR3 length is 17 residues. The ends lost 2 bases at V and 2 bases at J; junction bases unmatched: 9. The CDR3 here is CASSLASGGAGNQPQHF. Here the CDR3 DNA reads TGTGCCAGCAGTTTAGCTTCAGGGGGGGCGGGCAATCAGCCCCAGCATTTT.

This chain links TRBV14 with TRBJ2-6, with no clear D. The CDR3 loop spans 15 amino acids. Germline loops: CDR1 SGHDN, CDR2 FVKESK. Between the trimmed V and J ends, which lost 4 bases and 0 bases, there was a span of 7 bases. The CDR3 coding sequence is TGTGCCAGCAGCCCTACACGCTCTGGGGCCAACGTCCTGACTTTC. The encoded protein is CASSPTRSGANVLTF.

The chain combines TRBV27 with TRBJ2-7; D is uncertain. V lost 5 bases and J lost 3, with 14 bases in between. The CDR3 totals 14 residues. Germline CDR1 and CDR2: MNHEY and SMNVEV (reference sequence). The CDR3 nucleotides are TGTGCCAGCAGTCGAATGGGTGGCGGCTACGAGCAGTACTTC. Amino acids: CASSRMGGGYEQYF.

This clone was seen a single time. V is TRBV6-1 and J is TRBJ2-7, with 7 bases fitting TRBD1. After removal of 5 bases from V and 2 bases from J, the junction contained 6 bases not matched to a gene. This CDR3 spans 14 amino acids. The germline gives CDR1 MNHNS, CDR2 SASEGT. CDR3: CASSTWDSTYEQYF. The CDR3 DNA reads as TGTGCCAGCAGTACCTGGGACAGTACCTACGAGCAGTACTTC.

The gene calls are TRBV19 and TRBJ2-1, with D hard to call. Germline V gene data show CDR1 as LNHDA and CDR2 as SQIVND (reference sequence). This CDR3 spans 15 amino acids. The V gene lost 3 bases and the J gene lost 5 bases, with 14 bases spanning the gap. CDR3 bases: TGTGCCAGTAGTATTTGGGCCCCTCGGAACAATGAGCAGTTCTTC. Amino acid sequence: CASSIWAPRNNEQFF.

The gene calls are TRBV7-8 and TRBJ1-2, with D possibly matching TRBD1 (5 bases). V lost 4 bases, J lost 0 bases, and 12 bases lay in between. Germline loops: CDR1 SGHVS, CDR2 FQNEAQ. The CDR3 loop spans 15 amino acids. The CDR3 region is CASSSDSFANYGYTF. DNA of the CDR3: TGTGCCAGCAGCTCTGACAGCTTCGCTAACTATGGCTACACCTTC.

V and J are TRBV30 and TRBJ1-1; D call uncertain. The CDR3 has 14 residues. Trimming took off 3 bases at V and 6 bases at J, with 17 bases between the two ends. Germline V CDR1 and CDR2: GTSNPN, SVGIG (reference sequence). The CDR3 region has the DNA TGTGCCTGGAGGAGCGGCCGCCCTGCTTCTGAAGCTTTCTTT. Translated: CAWRSGRPASEAFF.

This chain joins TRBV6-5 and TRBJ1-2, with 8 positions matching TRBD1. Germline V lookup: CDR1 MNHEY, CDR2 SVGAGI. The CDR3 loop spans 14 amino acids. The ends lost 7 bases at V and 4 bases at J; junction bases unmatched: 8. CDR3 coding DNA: TGTGCCAGCAAAAGACAGGGGATCTTCTATGGCTACACCTTC. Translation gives CASKRQGIFYGYTF.

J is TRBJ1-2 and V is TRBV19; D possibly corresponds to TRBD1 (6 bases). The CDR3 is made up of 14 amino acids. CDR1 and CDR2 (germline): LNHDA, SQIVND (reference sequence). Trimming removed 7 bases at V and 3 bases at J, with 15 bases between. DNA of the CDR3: TGTGCCAGTAAAACCCGGGACACTCACTATGGCTACACCTTC. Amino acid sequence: CASKTRDTHYGYTF.

The CDR3 reads CASSKGGYGYTF. The CDR3 region has the DNA TGTGCCAGCAGCAAAGGGGGCTATGGCTACACCTTC. The genes are TRBV28 and TRBJ1-2; perhaps TRBD1 as D (6 bases). CDR3 size: 12 residues. Germline V gene sequence: CDR1 MDHEN, CDR2 SYDVKM. V lost 6 bases and J lost 4, with 9 bases in between.

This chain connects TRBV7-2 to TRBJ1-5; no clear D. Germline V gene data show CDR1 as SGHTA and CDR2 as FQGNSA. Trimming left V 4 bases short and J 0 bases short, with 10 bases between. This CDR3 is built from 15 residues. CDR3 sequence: CASSSGSYSNQPQHF. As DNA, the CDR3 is TGTGCCAGCAGCTCCGGCAGTTATAGCAATCAGCCCCAGCATTTT.

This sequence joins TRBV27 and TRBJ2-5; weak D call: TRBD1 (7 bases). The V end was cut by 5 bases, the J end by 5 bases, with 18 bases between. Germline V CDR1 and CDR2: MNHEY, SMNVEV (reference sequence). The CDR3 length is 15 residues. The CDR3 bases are TGTGCCAGCAGTGGAGCCGGCAGGGGGGAGGAGACCCAGTACTTC. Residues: CASSGAGRGEETQYF.

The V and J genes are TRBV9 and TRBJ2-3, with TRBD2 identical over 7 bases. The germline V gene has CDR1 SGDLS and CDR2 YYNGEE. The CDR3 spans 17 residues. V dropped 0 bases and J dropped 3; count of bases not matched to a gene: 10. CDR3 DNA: TGTGCCAGCAGCGTAGGAGCGGGACTCCAGGGAACAGATACGCAGTATTTT. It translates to CASSVGAGLQGTDTQYF.

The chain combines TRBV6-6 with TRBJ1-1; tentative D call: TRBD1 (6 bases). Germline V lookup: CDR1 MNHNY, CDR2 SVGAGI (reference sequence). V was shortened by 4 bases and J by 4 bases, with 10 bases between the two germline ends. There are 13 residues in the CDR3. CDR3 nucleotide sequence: TGTGCCAGCAGTTTCGGACAGCCCACTGAAGCTTTCTTT. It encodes CASSFGQPTEAFF.

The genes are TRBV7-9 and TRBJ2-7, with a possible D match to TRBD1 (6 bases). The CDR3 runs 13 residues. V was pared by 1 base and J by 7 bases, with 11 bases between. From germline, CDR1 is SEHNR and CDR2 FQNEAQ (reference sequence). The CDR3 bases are TGTGCCAGCAGCTTAGGACAGGATCGGGAGCAGTACTTC. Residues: CASSLGQDREQYF.

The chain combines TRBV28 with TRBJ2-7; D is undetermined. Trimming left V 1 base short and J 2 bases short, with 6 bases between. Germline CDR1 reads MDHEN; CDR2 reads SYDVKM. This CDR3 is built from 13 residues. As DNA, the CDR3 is TGTGCCAGCAGTTTATCGGCAGCCTACGAGCAGTACTTC. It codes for CASSLSAAYEQYF.